This T cell receptor (beta chain) stems from a study of T cell changes during pregnancy in multiple sclerosis. The sample holds one count of this clone. Profiling relied on immunoSEQ multiplex PCR, and the TCRdb table lists in-frame clones only, not all of them. The repertoire has 85,000 to 90,000 clones, 94% of them found once; the top ten carry around 1.8%. Germline CDR1 and CDR2: SGHKS and YYEKEE (reference sequence). There are 15 residues in the CDR3. The V gene lost 4 bases and the J gene lost 4 bases, with 15 bases spanning the gap. Sequenced material: peripheral blood, taken after pregnancy. The chain is built from TRBV5-5 and TRBJ2-1, with D perhaps matching TRBD1 (5 bases). The TCR comes from a female donor in good health, enrolled as a control in a pregnancy study. This CDR3 reads CASSLKGPLYNEQFF. CDR3 coding DNA: TGTGCCAGCAGCCTCAAGGGGCCCTTATACAATGAGCAGTTCTTC. Combining the CDR3 with reference TRBV5-5 and TRBJ2-1 gives the whole variable domain DAGVTQSPTHLIKTRGQQVTLRCSPISGHKSVSWYQQVLGQGPQFIFQYYEKEERGRGNFPDRFSARQFPNYSSELNVNALLLGDSALYLCASSLKGPLYNEQFFGPGTRLTVL.